The rows below give T cell receptor beta chains drawn from one sample of a study of shared clonotypes between healthy human individuals. This table comes from immunoSEQ multiplex PCR, and its TCRdb copy is limited to in-frame clones, with some not included. This sample has about 2.1 million clones, with just under 95% found just once. Sample: naive CD8+ T cells from PBMCs. The receptor source for this set is a man aged 18 to 30 in good health. Some clones in this sample may be carry-over from other donors' samples. The CDR3 runs from the conserved cysteine through the conserved F or W. The order of the fields is CDR3 protein, J gene, D gene, clone size, V gene. A D gene is named only where the DNA matches it firmly. The size entry is marked missing in some rows and otherwise reads once, few, many or a size class.

CSVVVALSYEQYF TRBJ2-7 NA NA TRBV29-1
CASSLKRSEQYF TRBJ2-7 NA NA TRBV28
CASSQDKSRGLNTEAFF TRBJ1-1 NA NA TRBV4-1
CASSGRLNTEAFF TRBJ1-1 NA once TRBV2
CASSHREMQDYEQYF TRBJ2-7 NA NA TRBV13
CASSQDRGQGSYEQYF TRBJ2-7 TRBD1 NA TRBV4-1
CASSYPYRIQETQYF TRBJ2-5 NA NA TRBV7-9
CSGGGGPNYGYTF TRBJ1-2 NA NA TRBV29-1
CASSSHGIGPPPGELFF TRBJ2-2 NA NA TRBV11-2
CASSAGQGALGYGYTF TRBJ1-2 TRBD1 NA TRBV5-1
CASSPPGLAGTVYEQYF TRBJ2-7 TRBD2 NA TRBV18
CASSLRGSPYNEQFF TRBJ2-1 NA once TRBV28
CASSEYSNTIYF TRBJ1-3 NA NA TRBV25-1
CSVEGAEGYTF TRBJ1-2 NA NA TRBV29-1
CASSLLAGGPNEQFF TRBJ2-1 TRBD2 once TRBV27
CASSEAVSYNEQFF TRBJ2-1 NA NA TRBV2
CAGETVSGTDTQYF TRBJ2-3 NA NA TRBV7-2
CASSLGRMVEPQHF TRBJ1-5 NA NA TRBV18
CASRFFRAADPQHF TRBJ1-5 NA once TRBV6-1
CASSVGVQGTTDTQYF TRBJ2-3 NA NA TRBV9
CASIQPGKYEQYF TRBJ2-7 NA NA TRBV2
CASSSGLAGVDTGELFF TRBJ2-2 TRBD2 NA TRBV5-6
CASSPPQVAKNIQYF TRBJ2-4 NA NA TRBV7-9
CASCFSHEQYF TRBJ2-7 NA NA TRBV5-8
CASSYGIPYEQYF TRBJ2-7 NA NA TRBV7-2
CASSVGGDSGNTIYF TRBJ1-3 NA NA TRBV9
CASSAPGGAHGAEAFF TRBJ1-1 NA NA TRBV27
CAAGPWDTQYF TRBJ2-3 NA NA TRBV7-9
CASSLGGSTYEQYF TRBJ2-7 NA NA TRBV27
CASRPGNTGELFF TRBJ2-2 NA NA TRBV19
CASSVAGQQGAFF TRBJ1-1 TRBD1 NA TRBV7-9
CASSPWDSRNEQFF TRBJ2-1 TRBD1 NA TRBV19
CASSLGPAGANEQFF TRBJ2-1 TRBD2 once TRBV7-9
CASSQGFGSTNEKLFF TRBJ1-4 NA NA TRBV4-3
CASSLGERTQYF TRBJ2-5 NA NA TRBV19
CASSLTGPGDYGYTF TRBJ1-2 TRBD1 NA TRBV6-6
CASSLTVVDQPQHF TRBJ1-5 NA NA TRBV28
CASSPPDGNYNYGYTF TRBJ1-2 NA NA TRBV5-1
CARGRDRGLGQPQHF TRBJ1-5 TRBD1 NA TRBV6-6
CSASGTDSYEQYF TRBJ2-7 NA NA TRBV29-1
CASSINHLANTEAFF TRBJ1-1 NA NA TRBV19
CASSFPAKLAGGPGNEQFF TRBJ2-1 TRBD2 NA TRBV7-2
CASSRRPPNTEAFF TRBJ1-1 NA NA TRBV18
CASSPRDPETQYF TRBJ2-5 NA once TRBV9
CAWTKLGQISF TRBJ2-7 NA NA TRBV30
CASSLVTRGNEQFF TRBJ2-1 NA NA TRBV5-6
CASSFNRGNTEAFF TRBJ1-1 TRBD1 NA TRBV7-9
CASSHFRNPNEQFF TRBJ2-1 NA NA TRBV4-1
CASSLGELRGEKLFF TRBJ1-4 NA NA TRBV28
CASSLLARENYEQYF TRBJ2-7 NA NA TRBV7-2
CASSFRSTEAFF TRBJ1-1 NA few TRBV11-2
CASSVDKPGELFF TRBJ2-2 NA few TRBV9